The subject of this entry is one T cell receptor beta chain. Repertoires were generated with immunoSEQ multiplex PCR, while TCRdb's copy carries only in-frame clones and drops some. The profile covers 120,000 to 150,000 clones, with around nine tenths appearing a single time and 1% to 1.5% taken by the ten largest. Residents of 24 US areas, aged about 18 to 89 years, made up the participants. Assignment of participants to cohorts was predicated upon participant-reported clinical history. The data derive from a study of blood T cell repertoires in COVID-19. As for the study in general: Material from acute and convalescent COVID-19 was sourced from the United States, Italy and Spain. The cDNA or gDNA used as material had been derived from T cells, B-cell-depleted T cells, or PBMCs.

The CDR3 totals 15 residues. Germline CDR1 MNHEY, CDR2 SMNVEV (reference sequence). Trimming at V came to 5 bases and at J to 8 bases, leaving 13 bases not matched to a gene. J is TRBJ1-2 and V is TRBV27; 8 bases are a match to TRBD1. Sequenced material: PBMCs or T cells enriched from blood (not recorded which). The origin of this receptor is a woman aged 25 to 39 with acute COVID-19. CDR3 sequence: CASSPDIGQGGGYTF. The CDR3, as DNA: TGTGCCAGCAGTCCCGACATCGGACAGGGCGGGGGCTACACCTTC.